This T cell receptor beta chain was recorded in a study of technical replicates of blood from four donors. This CDR3 has 12 amino acids. V lost 9 bases and J lost 1, with 10 bases in between. Germline V gene sequence: CDR1 ENHRY, CDR2 SYGVKD. Assay: immunoSEQ multiplex PCR; the TCRdb copy retains only in-frame clones and omits some. The table has 50,000 to 70,000 clones, roughly 90% seen once. The chain is built from TRBV10-3 and TRBJ2-7; D possibly corresponds to TRBD1 (6 bases). Material: PBMCs. The receptor was derived from a human donor in good health. Some clones in this sample may be carry-over from other donors' samples. The CDR3: CAIAQGSYEQYF. DNA of the CDR3: TGTGCCATAGCACAGGGTTCCTACGAGCAGTACTTC.